Listed below are T cell receptor beta chains from one sample, sequenced in a study of cytomegalovirus exposure and HLA in healthy donors. This table comes from immunoSEQ multiplex PCR, and its TCRdb copy is limited to in-frame clones, with some not included. The sample's table shows around 84,000 clones. The sequenced sample consisted of PBMCs. The receptors derive from a man younger than 45 in good health and CMV-seronegative. Each CDR3 is given with its conserved first and last residue. Fields, in order: D gene, V gene, J gene, CDR3 protein, CDR3 DNA. A D gene is named only where the DNA matches it firmly.

TRBD1	TRBV28	TRBJ1-1	CASSNRGHSEAFF	TGTGCCAGCAGCAACAGGGGGCATTCTGAAGCTTTCTTT
NA	TRBV20-1	TRBJ2-7	CSASLYDEQYF	TGCAGTGCTTCCCTTTATGACGAGCAGTACTTC
NA	TRBV7-9	TRBJ1-1	CASSLALRSRGRLDTEAFF	TGTGCCAGCAGCTTAGCGCTCAGGTCCCGGGGGAGGTTAGACACTGAAGCTTTCTTT
NA	TRBV27	TRBJ2-2	CASGGWEPTRELFF	TGTGCCAGCGGGGGGTGGGAGCCTACCAGGGAGCTGTTTTTT
TRBD1	TRBV6-6	TRBJ2-7	CASSWGTGTYEQYF	TGTGCCAGCAGTTGGGGGACAGGGACCTACGAGCAGTACTTC
TRBD1	TRBV4-1	TRBJ2-7	CASSPRQGYEQYF	TGCGCCAGCAGCCCCCGACAGGGTTACGAGCAGTACTTC
TRBD1	TRBV9	TRBJ1-2	CASSAGQGNYGYTF	TGTGCCAGCAGCGCGGGACAGGGAAACTATGGCTACACCTTC
NA	TRBV6-1	TRBJ2-2	CASSEARDTYTGELFF	TGTGCCAGCAGTGAAGCGAGGGACACCTACACCGGGGAGCTGTTTTTT
NA	TRBV4-1	TRBJ2-3	CASSQDTSSSGDTQYF	TGCGCCAGCAGCCAAGATACGTCTAGCTCAGGAGATACGCAGTATTTT
TRBD1	TRBV5-1	TRBJ1-3	CASSPDRAGNTIYF	TGCGCCAGCAGCCCGGACAGGGCTGGAAACACCATATATTTT
TRBD1	TRBV9	TRBJ1-1	CASSSGQGSTEAFF	TGTGCCAGCAGCTCCGGACAGGGGAGTACTGAAGCTTTCTTT
TRBD2	TRBV5-4	TRBJ2-7	CASSPGGRESYEQYF	TGTGCCAGCAGCCCTGGCGGGCGGGAGAGCTACGAGCAGTACTTC
TRBD1	TRBV11-2	TRBJ2-7	CASSNLRDRPYEQYF	TGTGCCAGCAGCAACCTAAGGGACAGACCCTACGAGCAGTACTTC
NA	TRBV5-5	TRBJ1-2	CASSSTGQPNYGYTF	TGTGCCAGCAGCTCTACAGGGCAACCAAACTATGGCTACACCTTC
TRBD1	TRBV30	TRBJ2-7	CAWMTRTGQGAYEQYF	TGTGCCTGGATGACCCGGACCGGACAGGGGGCCTACGAGCAGTACTTC
NA	TRBV7-3	TRBJ1-2	CASSIDLAAYGYTF	TGTGCCAGCAGCATTGACTTAGCGGCCTATGGCTACACCTTC
NA	TRBV11-3	TRBJ2-3	CASSLDLLRQDTQYF	TGTGCCAGCAGCTTAGATCTTTTGAGACAGGATACGCAGTATTTT
NA	TRBV5-4	TRBJ1-2	CASSTPGVNYGYTF	TGTGCCAGCAGTACCCCGGGGGTTAACTATGGCTACACCTTC
NA	TRBV6-5	TRBJ2-7	CASSYDGGLYEQYF	TGTGCCAGCAGTTACGACGGGGGGCTGTACGAGCAGTACTTC
TRBD1	TRBV5-4	TRBJ2-1	CASSSPGTGGPNNEQFF	TGTGCCAGCAGTTCGCCCGGGACAGGGGGACCTAACAATGAGCAGTTCTTC
NA	TRBV5-1	TRBJ1-2	CASSLGQVNYGYTF	TGCGCCAGCAGCTTGGGGCAGGTGAACTATGGCTACACCTTC
NA	TRBV5-1	TRBJ2-3	CASSPGTSTDTQYF	TGCGCCAGCAGCCCCGGGACTAGCACAGATACGCAGTATTTT
TRBD2	TRBV6-5	TRBJ2-5	CASSSGGDAETQYF	TGTGCCAGCAGTTCGGGAGGAGATGCAGAGACCCAGTACTTC
NA	TRBV7-3	TRBJ2-2	CASSRRYREQNTGELFF	TGTGCCAGCAGCCGACGATACAGGGAGCAAAACACCGGGGAGCTGTTTTTT
TRBD2	TRBV5-1	TRBJ2-3	CASSFSGGGLADTQYF	TGCGCCAGCAGCTTTAGCGGGGGCGGGCTGGCAGATACGCAGTATTTT
NA	TRBV15	TRBJ1-4	CATSLNNRRDHEKLFF	TGTGCCACCAGCCTAAATAACAGGAGAGATCATGAAAAACTGTTTTTT
TRBD1	TRBV18	TRBJ2-7	CASSPTTGVEQYF	TGTGCCAGCTCACCAACAACAGGGGTCGAGCAGTACTTC
NA	TRBV7-9	TRBJ2-5	CASSSPGGRETQYF	TGTGCCAGCAGCTCCCCAGGAGGTCGAGAGACCCAGTACTTC
TRBD1	TRBV4-1	TRBJ2-7	CASSQYRTGNGEQYF	TGCGCCAGCAGCCAATATCGGACAGGGAACGGCGAGCAGTACTTC
NA	TRBV19	TRBJ2-3	CASSINRATAQYF	TGTGCCAGTAGTATTAACAGGGCGACGGCGCAGTATTTT
NA	TRBV5-1	TRBJ1-4	CASSPNPGVPEKLFF	TGCGCCAGCAGCCCTAACCCGGGGGTCCCTGAAAAACTGTTTTTT
NA	TRBV4-1	TRBJ2-2	CASSQDFRQANTGELFF	TGCGCCAGCAGCCAAGATTTTCGTCAGGCGAACACCGGGGAGCTGTTTTTT
TRBD1	TRBV4-2	TRBJ2-7	CASSQRQGWDEQYF	TGTGCCAGCAGCCAAAGACAGGGATGGGACGAGCAGTACTTC
NA	TRBV6-1	TRBJ2-7	CASSEADSSYEQYF	TGTGCCAGCAGTGAAGCGGACAGCTCCTACGAGCAGTACTTC
TRBD2	TRBV7-6	TRBJ2-3	CASSLGASGSDTQYF	TGTGCCAGCAGCTTAGGGGCTAGCGGGTCAGATACGCAGTATTTT
NA	TRBV2	TRBJ1-2	CASSEATRYYGYTF	TGTGCCAGCAGTGAAGCAACGAGATACTATGGCTACACCTTC
NA	TRBV9	TRBJ2-1	CASSVAGIYNEQFF	TGTGCCAGCAGCGTAGCGGGAATCTACAATGAGCAGTTCTTC
NA	TRBV5-1	TRBJ1-1	CASSPSSNTEAFF	TGCGCCAGCAGCCCCTCGTCGAACACTGAAGCTTTCTTT
TRBD2	TRBV4-1	TRBJ2-7	CASSHRLAGDYEQYF	TGCGCCAGCAGCCATCGACTAGCGGGAGATTACGAGCAGTACTTC
NA	TRBV19	TRBJ1-1	CASRNNNRVLDTEAFF	TGTGCCAGTAGGAACAACAACAGGGTTCTGGACACTGAAGCTTTCTTT
TRBD2	TRBV6-4	TRBJ2-1	CASSIAGGLGHNEQFF	TGTGCCAGCAGTATAGCGGGGGGCCTAGGCCACAATGAGCAGTTCTTC
NA	TRBV10-1	TRBJ2-7	CASRQLCATHEQYF	TGCGCCAGCAGACAGCTATGCGCGACCCACGAGCAGTACTTC
NA	TRBV6-5	TRBJ2-7	CASSHRDRFSYEQYF	TGTGCCAGCAGTCACCGTGACAGGTTCTCCTACGAGCAGTACTTC
TRBD2	TRBV10-1	TRBJ2-5	CASSRTRGGETQYF	TGCGCCAGCAGCCGGACTAGGGGAGGAGAGACCCAGTACTTC
NA	TRBV9	TRBJ1-2	CASSVMSSYGYTF	TGTGCCAGCAGCGTGATGTCTAGCTATGGCTACACCTTC
TRBD2	TRBV6-1	TRBJ2-1	CASSELRPGNGRVSNEQFF	TGTGCCAGCAGTGAACTGAGGCCTGGGAATGGGAGGGTCTCCAATGAGCAGTTCTTC
NA	TRBV9	TRBJ1-2	CASSLRETNYGYTF	TGTGCCAGCAGCCTACGAGAGACTAACTATGGCTACACCTTC
TRBD1	TRBV19	TRBJ2-2	CASSPGQAGELFF	TGTGCCAGTAGCCCCGGACAGGCCGGGGAGCTGTTTTTT
NA	TRBV28	TRBJ1-5	CASDRLRTAISAQHF	TGTGCCAGCGACCGTTTAAGGACAGCCATATCAGCCCAGCATTTT
NA	TRBV18	TRBJ2-2	CASSRALGDSHGELFF	TGTGCCAGCTCACGGGCCCTAGGGGACTCGCACGGGGAGCTGTTTTTT
NA	TRBV5-6	TRBJ2-7	CASSLVQGGQYF	TGTGCCAGCAGCTTGGTACAGGGCGGGCAGTACTTC